Following are 30 T cell receptor beta chains from one sample sequenced in a study of blood T cells in healthy people across ages. Primers used in a second PCR of about 6 to 11 cycles were a sample-barcoded 5' primer and a J-beta primer mix. TCRdb reprocessed the 5' RACE reads via MiXCR and lists one record per CDR3 protein. The sample has hundreds of thousands of distinct CDR3 sequences; approximately 30% are singletons. The sample was blood. These receptors came from an elderly woman in good health.

This clonotype showed up many times. The chain is built from TRBV5-1 and TRBJ2-1; 7 bases are shared with TRBD2. This CDR3 is built from 15 residues. After removal of 7 bases from V and 10 bases from J, the junction contained 17 bases not matched to a gene. Germline V gene sequence: CDR1 SGHRS, CDR2 YFSETQ. In DNA, the CDR3 is TGCGCCAGCGGCCCCCGAGAGGCGGGGGTAGGGGAGCAGTTCTTC. Translation gives CASGPREAGVGEQFF. The whole variable domain, remainder taken from reference TRBV5-1 and TRBJ2-1, is KAGVTQTPRYLIKTRGQQVTLSCSPISGHRSVSWYQQTPGQGLQFLFEYFSETQRNKGNFPGRFSGRQFSNSRSEMNVSTLELGDSALYLCASGPREAGVGEQFFGPGTRLTVL.

This clonotype turned up a few times. This could be a read error, since a much larger clone is one nucleotide away. This chain uses TRBV3-1 with TRBJ2-7; 7 bases fit TRBD2. The CDR3 runs 14 residues. Germline assignment: CDR1 LGHDT and CDR2 YNNKEL (reference sequence). CDR3 sequence (DNA): TGTGCCGGCAGCGCTGGAGCGGGGTACTACGAGCAGTACTTC. As protein: CAGSAGAGYYEQYF.

This clonotype was picked up one time. The genes are TRBV6-5 and TRBJ1-1; 7 bases match TRBD1. The CDR3 totals 15 residues. CDR1 MNHEY and CDR2 SVGAGI come from the germline V gene. Trimming took 5 bases from V and 6 from J; bases not matched to a gene: 12. DNA for the CDR3: TGTGCCAGCAGTCCTCGACAGGGTCGGTTAGCTGAAGCTTTCTTT. Protein product: CASSPRQGRLAEAFF.

This clonotype was observed many times. V and J are TRBV5-5 and TRBJ2-3; D is undetermined. The CDR3 sequence is 13 residues long. Germline V CDR1 and CDR2: SGHKS, YYEKEE (reference sequence). V shed 4 bases and J shed 0 bases, with 6 bases lying between them. CDR3 in amino acids: CASSRRSTDTQYF. DNA of the CDR3: TGTGCCAGCAGCCGACGGAGCACAGATACGCAGTATTTT.

The chain carries TRBV20-1 and TRBJ1-1, with D perhaps TRBD1 (5 bases). Trimming shortened V by 7 bases and J by 0 bases, and 9 bases separated the two germline ends. Per germline, CDR1 DFQATT and CDR2 SNEGSKA (reference sequence). The CDR3 consists of 12 residues. CDR3 sequence (DNA): TGCAGTGTCGCGACAGTGAACACTGAAGCTTTCTTT. Translated: CSVATVNTEAFF.

In regard to this clonotype: A read error may explain this, as a much larger clone is one base away. The chain's CDR3 is CASSPPGLAGGPAYNEQYF. The DNA of the CDR3 is TGTGCCAGCAGCCCCCCGGGACTAGCGGGGGGGCCGGCCTACAATGAGCAGTACTTC. The chain combines TRBV6-1 with TRBJ2-5; 16 nucleotides align to TRBD2. V lost 6 bases, J lost 11 bases, and 21 bases stayed unmatched. Germline V gives CDR1 MNHNS, CDR2 SASEGT. There are 19 residues in the CDR3.

The V and J genes are TRBV20-1 and TRBJ1-2; TRBD1 matches at 9 bases. CDR3 length: 14 amino acids. With 3 bases clipped from V and 6 bases from J, the junction kept 8 bases outside the gene matches. Germline CDR1 reads DFQATT; CDR2 reads SNEGSKA (reference sequence). The CDR3 region is CSASSTGGRHGYTF. In DNA, the CDR3 is TGCAGTGCTAGCTCGACAGGGGGGAGGCATGGCTACACCTTC.

The table lists this clonotype with many counts. The rearrangement links TRBV20-1 to TRBJ2-5; 8 nucleotides line up with TRBD1. CDR3 length equals 12 residues. V gave up 6 bases and J gave up 5 bases; unmatched junction bases: 5. From germline, CDR1 is DFQATT and CDR2 SNEGSKA (reference sequence). The CDR3 loop reads CSATDRVETQYF. The CDR3 nucleotides read TGCAGTGCCACGGACAGGGTGGAGACCCAGTACTTC.

This CDR3 is CASSYGRTYEQYF. As DNA, the CDR3 is TGTGCCAGCAGCTATGGCAGAACCTACGAGCAGTACTTC. The V gene is TRBV7-2, the J gene TRBJ2-7; no reliable D call. Trimming removed 4 bases from V and 2 bases from J, with 9 bases in between. CDR1 SGHTA and CDR2 FQGNSA come from the germline V gene. The CDR3 is made up of 13 amino acids.

The V and J genes are TRBV20-1 and TRBJ1-6; 11 positions match TRBD1. The trim removed 5 bases at V and 6 bases at J, leaving 9 bases unmatched. The germline V gene encodes CDR1 DFQATT and CDR2 SNEGSKA (reference sequence). The CDR3 consists of 16 residues. CDR3 bases: TGCAGTGCTGGAAATTCCGGGACAGGGGGTAATTCACCCCTCCACTTT. Its translation is CSAGNSGTGGNSPLHF.

This clonotype was observed many times. The gene calls are TRBV9 and TRBJ2-1, with TRBD1 matching 9 bases. Trimming cost V 0 bases and J 6 bases; bases outside gene matches: 4. The CDR3 spans 15 residues. CDR1 and CDR2 from the germline V gene are SGDLS and YYNGEE. CDR3 amino acids: CASSVADRGINEQFF. The CDR3 nucleotides read TGTGCCAGCAGCGTAGCGGACAGGGGTATCAATGAGCAGTTCTTC. Complete variable domain (other parts from reference TRBV9 and TRBJ2-1): DSGVTQTPKHLITATGQRVTLRCSPRSGDLSVYWYQQSLDQGLQFLIQYYNGEERAKGNILERFSAQQFPDLHSELNLSSLELGDSALYFCASSVADRGINEQFFGPGTRLTVL.

This clonotype was seen a few times. This chain connects TRBV30 to TRBJ1-1, with TRBD1 matching over 10 bases. Losses at the gene ends were 2 bases for V and 3 bases for J; bases not matched to a gene: 9. CDR1 and CDR2 (germline): GTSNPN, SVGIG (reference sequence). The CDR3 spans 16 residues. CDR3 loop: CAWSRGQGGMYTEAFF. The CDR3 coding sequence is TGTGCCTGGAGTCGAGGACAGGGGGGCATGTACACTGAAGCTTTCTTT.

To note about this clonotype: This may arise from a read error, as a much more abundant clone is one base away. This chain's CDR3 is CASSLNRGVSGYTF. The CDR3 region has the DNA TGTGCCAGCAGTTTAAACAGGGGAGTGAGTGGCTACACCTTC. The chain has TRBV12-3 or TRBV12-4 and TRBJ1-2; 7 bases agree with TRBD1. V trimming: 2 bases; J trimming: 7 bases; junction bases outside the gene matches: 7. The CDR3 contains 14 residues.

V gene TRBV18 combines with J gene TRBJ2-5; TRBD1 aligns across 9 bases. CDR1 and CDR2 from the germline V gene are KGHSH and LQKENI. The CDR3 runs 13 residues. V dropped 5 bases and J dropped 13; count of bases not matched to a gene: 11. In DNA form, the CDR3 reads TGTGCCAGCTCATCCGGGACAGGGCTACCGGGGTACTTC. Its translation is CASSSGTGLPGYF. Full variable domain (outside the CDR3, taken from reference TRBV18 and TRBJ2-5): NAGVMQNPRHLVRRRGQEARLRCSPMKGHSHVYWYRQLPEEGLKFMVYLQKENIIDESGMPKERFSAEFPKEGPSILRIQQVVRGDSAAYFCASSSGTGLPGYFGPGTRLLVL.

This clonotype was detected a few times. The CDR3 loop is CASSLFLATGELFF. The CDR3 DNA sequence: TGTGCCAGCAGCCTTTTTCTAGCGACCGGGGAGCTGTTTTTT. The chain is built from TRBV6-5 and TRBJ2-2; tentatively, D is TRBD2 (6 bases). Trimming removed 6 bases from V and 5 bases from J, with 13 bases in between. The germline V gene has CDR1 MNHEY and CDR2 SVGAGI. The CDR3 covers 14 residues.

This clonotype was counted between two and nine times. The rearrangement links TRBV28 to TRBJ1-6; 9 bases map to TRBD1. V trimming: 10 bases; J trimming: 10 bases; junction bases outside the gene matches: 5. This CDR3 is 12 amino acids long. Germline CDR1 reads MDHEN; CDR2 reads SYDVKM. In DNA form, the CDR3 reads TGTGCCATAGGACAGGGGCACTCACCCCTCCACTTT. As protein: CAIGQGHSPLHF.

This clonotype was seen repeatedly, ten times or more. DNA of the CDR3: TGCGCCAGCAGCCAAGTCCTGGAGGGGTCCTACGAGCAGTACTTC. Amino acids: CASSQVLEGSYEQYF. The J gene is TRBJ2-7, the V gene TRBV4-3; the D gene is possibly TRBD2 (6 bases). This CDR3 has 15 amino acids. Germline lookup yields CDR1 LGHNA and CDR2 YSLEER. The germline V and J ends were trimmed by 1 base and 1 base, with 11 bases remaining between them.

This clonotype appeared a few times. An end of the junction differs from the germline gene, which may be a read error. The rearrangement uses TRBV7-2 and TRBJ2-3, with 10 bases lining up with TRBD2. Germline lookup yields CDR1 SGHTA and CDR2 FQGNSA. This CDR3 has 16 residues. This chain's CDR3 is CVSSLGPSGGAGTRYF. In DNA form, the CDR3 reads TGTGTCAGCAGCTTAGGACCCAGCGGGGGGGCCGGGACGCGGTATTTT.

Worth noting for this clonotype: Germline and junction disagree at one end, which may indicate a read error. The chain combines TRBV10-3 with TRBJ1-5; D gene uncertain. The CDR3 contains 13 residues. Germline CDR1 reads ENHRY; CDR2 reads SYGVKD. CDR3 protein: CTINSDSNQPQHF. The CDR3 nucleotides are TGTACCATCAACAGCGATAGCAATCAGCCCCAGCATTTT.

In this sample, this clonotype turned up many times. The CDR3 nucleotides read TGTGCCAGCAGCGTAGAGATAGGGGGCCCACAAGAGACCCAGTACTTC. This codes for CASSVEIGGPQETQYF. The V and J genes are TRBV9 and TRBJ2-5; TRBD1 aligns across 7 bases. This CDR3 comprises 16 residues. V was pared by 0 bases and J by 2 bases, with 7 bases of the junction left unmatched. Germline CDR1 and CDR2: SGDLS and YYNGEE.

This clonotype was recorded many times. The chain uses TRBV4-1 and TRBJ2-1; 16 bases are shared with TRBD2. V was clipped by 4 bases and J by 12 bases; unmatched bases: 6. The CDR3 runs 15 residues. Germline CDR1 and CDR2: MGHRA and YSYEKL. This CDR3 is CASSLGTSGGALQFF. The CDR3 nucleotides read TGCGCCAGCAGCCTCGGGACTAGCGGGGGGGCTCTGCAGTTCTTC.

In its sample, this clonotype was seen many times. This sequence joins TRBV20-1 and TRBJ1-3; TRBD1 aligns across 8 bases. The germline gives CDR1 DFQATT, CDR2 SNEGSKA (reference sequence). The ends lost 1 base at V and 4 bases at J; junction bases unmatched: 9. The CDR3 length is 16 residues. The CDR3 region is CSARGAGGGRGNTIYF. The CDR3 nucleotides read TGCAGTGCTAGAGGCGCAGGGGGCGGGAGAGGAAACACCATATATTTT.

This clonotype was detected ten times or more. The genes are TRBV29-1 and TRBJ2-3; the D gene is possibly TRBD2 (7 bases). Germline V gives CDR1 SQVTM, CDR2 ANQGSEA. V shed 5 bases and J shed 2 bases, with 11 bases lying between them. The CDR3 is made up of 13 amino acids. The CDR3 DNA is TGCAGCGTTACGGGGGGCTTCACAGATACGCAGTATTTT. Protein: CSVTGGFTDTQYF.

This clonotype was observed a few times. This may come from a read error, since a much larger clone is one base off. J is TRBJ2-7 and V is TRBV7-2; the D call may be TRBD1 or TRBD2 (5 bases each). This CDR3 spans 13 amino acids. CDR1 is SGHTA and CDR2 is FQGNSA in the germline V gene. CDR3 amino acids: CAGSYRDGYEQYF. As DNA, the CDR3 is TGTGCCGGCAGCTACCGGGACGGCTACGAGCAGTACTTC.

About this clonotype: A much larger clone differs by one base, so this may be a read error. The V gene is TRBV29-1, the J gene TRBJ1-2; 8 nucleotides line up with TRBD1. V dropped 2 bases and J dropped 7; count of bases not matched to a gene: 12. The CDR3 sequence is 15 residues long. From germline, CDR1 is SQVTM and CDR2 ANQGSEA. The CDR3 nucleotides read TGCAGCGTTGAAAGGAGGAGCGGACAGGGTTCTGGCTACACCTTC. Its protein is CSVERRSGQGSGYTF.

V is TRBV24-1 and J is TRBJ2-2, with D possibly being TRBD2 (6 bases). Trimming cost V 3 bases and J 5 bases, with 15 bases left between them. The V gene's germline CDR1 is KGHDR and CDR2 SFDVKD. There are 16 residues in the CDR3. The CDR3 sequence is CATSDRSRGGTGELFF. Written as DNA, the CDR3 is TGTGCCACCAGTGATCGATCTCGGGGAGGAACCGGGGAGCTGTTTTTT.

In its sample, this clonotype was seen many times. The CDR3 is CASSLSGGLFLEDTQYF. Here the CDR3 DNA reads TGTGCCAGCAGTTTATCAGGCGGACTATTCCTTGAAGATACGCAGTATTTT. The chain recombines TRBV12-3 or TRBV12-4 with TRBJ2-3, with D perhaps matching TRBD2 (6 bases). V lost 2 bases and J lost 5, with 20 bases in between. The CDR3 is made up of 17 amino acids.

Details on this clonotype: This may come from a read error, since a much larger clone is one base off. The chain is built from TRBV5-1 and TRBJ2-5; 11 nucleotides align to TRBD2. After removal of 4 bases from V and 11 bases from J, the junction contained 13 bases not matched to a gene. The CDR3 loop spans 15 amino acids. In germline, CDR1 is SGHRS, CDR2 YFSETQ. CDR3 nucleotide sequence: TGCGCCAGCAGCCTCCGACTAGCGGGGTCGGAAGAGCAGTACTTC. Translated, it gives CASSLRLAGSEEQYF.

This clonotype was observed many times. The V and J genes are TRBV10-3 and TRBJ1-1; tentatively, D is TRBD1 (6 bases). From germline, CDR1 is ENHRY and CDR2 SYGVKD. CDR3 size: 17 residues. The V gene lost 4 bases and the J gene lost 0 bases, with 18 bases spanning the gap. The CDR3 protein is CAISGGSGTRLNTEAFF. The CDR3 nucleotides are TGTGCCATCAGTGGGGGTTCCGGGACACGACTGAACACTGAAGCTTTCTTT.

A word on this clonotype: A single base separates this from a much larger clone, so it may be a read error. This chain uses TRBV3-1 with TRBJ2-1; possibly TRBD2 for D (6 bases). CDR1 is LGHDT, CDR2 YNNKEL, per germline (reference sequence). This CDR3 has 14 residues. The ends were cut back, 5 bases at V and 13 bases at J, with 21 bases in the middle. The CDR3 DNA is TGTGCCAGCAGCTCCGATCCGTATGGGGGAGGCCAGTTCTTC. This codes for CASSSDPYGGGQFF.